What follows describes a single T cell receptor beta chain. Assay used: immunoSEQ multiplex PCR; TCRdb lists only in-frame clones, some missing. The table shows roughly 400,000 clones, with 75% to 95% occurring only once. The data were taken from a study of control samples from healthy donors and cancer patients. The CDR3 is 14 residues long. CDR1 is SGHKS, CDR2 YYEKEE, per germline (reference sequence). V lost 6 bases and J lost 8, with 15 bases in between. The gene calls are TRBV5-5 and TRBJ1-6; D uncertain. The receptor was derived from a man aged 35-49 years with head and neck cancer. The sequenced material came from PBMCs. In nucleotides, the CDR3 is TGTGCCAGCACCATTGCTGGTGTTTATTCACCCCTCCACTTT. This encodes CASTIAGVYSPLHF.